This TCR beta chain was sequenced during a study of T cell responses to AZD1222 COVID-19 vaccine. This clone turned up a few times. The repertoire was sequenced with immunoSEQ multiplex PCR; TCRdb's copy has only in-frame clones and lacks some. This table has 60,000 to 65,000 clones, about four fifths appearing once. The source material was peripheral blood, sampled on day 0 of AZD1222 vaccination. The TCR originated in an adult in good health.

This chain's CDR3 is CASSYGLGAFF. In DNA form, the CDR3 reads TGTGCCAGCAGTTACGGACTAGGAGCTTTCTTT. This chain connects TRBV6-5 to TRBJ1-1; D uncertain. The V gene's germline CDR1 is MNHEY and CDR2 SVGAGI. CDR3 length equals 11 residues. V gave up 2 bases and J gave up 10 bases, with 8 bases separating them.